These 18 T cell receptor beta chains share one sample of origin, sequenced in a study of blood T cell repertoires in COVID-19. Data came from immunoSEQ multiplex PCR; TCRdb stores just in-frame clones and leaves some out. Of hundreds of thousands of clones listed, over 70% are singletons. The sample consisted of peripheral blood. Receptors were obtained from a woman aged 45-65 years with COVID-19, enrolled during active disease.

The chain has TRBV19 and TRBJ2-7, with 14 bases matching TRBD2. With 8 bases clipped from V and 6 bases from J, the junction kept 18 bases outside the gene matches. Germline CDR1 LNHDA, CDR2 SQIVND (reference sequence). This CDR3 has 18 residues. CDR3: CASGDRGGLAGVRGEQYF. The CDR3 coding sequence is TGTGCCAGTGGGGACAGAGGGGGACTAGCGGGAGTCCGAGGCGAGCAGTACTTC. Filled out from reference TRBV19 and TRBJ2-7, the complete variable domain reads DGGITQSPKYLFRKEGQNVTLSCEQNLNHDAMYWYRQDPGQGLRLIYYSQIVNDFQKGDIAEGYSVSREKKESFPLTVTSAQKNPTAFYLCASGDRGGLAGVRGEQYFGPGTRLTVT.

This clone was observed a single time. This rearrangement joins TRBV5-1 to TRBJ2-7, with 8 nucleotides matching TRBD1. Per germline, CDR1 SGHRS and CDR2 YFSETQ. After removal of 4 bases from V and 6 bases from J, the junction contained 6 bases not matched to a gene. The length of the CDR3 is 13 residues. CDR3: CASSIDRGLEQYF. CDR3 DNA: TGCGCCAGCAGCATAGACAGGGGACTCGAGCAGTACTTC.

The chain carries TRBV6-5 and TRBJ1-5; 12 bases line up with TRBD1. V was pared by 10 bases and J by 4 bases, with 8 bases of the junction left unmatched. CDR1 is MNHEY and CDR2 is SVGAGI in the germline V gene. The CDR3 is 15 amino acids. The CDR3 nucleotides read TGTGCCACCTCCCGGGACAGGGGGCGAAATCAGCCCCAGCATTTT. Translation: CATSRDRGRNQPQHF.

The CDR3 nucleotides read TGTGCCAGCAGCTCCTTGGACAGGGGAATCACAGATACGCAGTATTTT. This encodes CASSSLDRGITDTQYF. This chain links TRBV7-8 with TRBJ2-3; TRBD1 agrees at 9 bases. The trim removed 4 bases at V and 2 bases at J, leaving 7 bases unmatched. The CDR3 totals 16 residues. In germline, CDR1 is SGHVS, CDR2 FQNEAQ.

The J gene is TRBJ2-1, the V gene TRBV25-1; the match to TRBD1 covers 12 bases. The germline CDR1 and CDR2 sequences are MGHDK and SYGVNS. The CDR3 runs to 14 residues. V was pared by 4 bases and J by 8 bases, with 3 bases of the junction left unmatched. This CDR3 is CASSAGQGAYEQFF. The CDR3 DNA follows: TGTGCCAGCAGTGCGGGACAGGGGGCTTATGAGCAGTTCTTC.

The chain links TRBV30 to TRBJ1-2; a weak D match, TRBD1 (5 bases). Germline lookup yields CDR1 GTSNPN and CDR2 SVGIG (reference sequence). The CDR3 runs to 13 residues. Trimming removed 4 bases from V and 4 bases from J, with 13 bases in between. CDR3 sequence (DNA): TGTGCCTGGAACGCAGGGCCCGGCTATGGCTACACCTTC. Protein: CAWNAGPGYGYTF.

V usage is TRBV7-6 and J usage is TRBJ2-3, with 7 bases lining up with TRBD2. The V gene end was trimmed by 1 base and the J gene end by 3 bases; junction bases not matched to a gene: 7. The CDR3 is 16 amino acids. Germline assignment: CDR1 SGHVS and CDR2 FNYEAQ. CDR3 nucleotide sequence: TGTGCCAGCAGCTTAGTCGAAGCGGGAAAGACAGATACGCAGTATTTT. Amino acid sequence: CASSLVEAGKTDTQYF.

The chain employs TRBV29-1 and TRBJ2-2; 8 bases match TRBD2. V was pared by 4 bases and J by 6 bases, with 13 bases of the junction left unmatched. The CDR3 covers 16 residues. The germline gives CDR1 SQVTM, CDR2 ANQGSEA. The CDR3, as DNA: TGCAGCGTTGCGAGGGGACTAAGCGGGAGTCCCGGGGAGCTGTTTTTT. It translates to CSVARGLSGSPGELFF.

The chain carries TRBV7-9 and TRBJ2-3; weak D call: TRBD2 (5 bases). There are 17 residues in the CDR3. V was pared by 3 bases and J by 2 bases, with 18 bases between. Germline lookup yields CDR1 SEHNR and CDR2 FQNEAQ (reference sequence). CDR3 DNA: TGTGCCAGCAGCTTGGGGATCGCAGCGGCATTCACAGATACGCAGTATTTT. Its protein product is CASSLGIAAAFTDTQYF.

CDR3 sequence (DNA): TGCGCCAGCAGCTTGCTCGCGGGAGGGAACAATGAGCAGTTCTTC. It codes for CASSLLAGGNNEQFF. The rearrangement joins TRBV5-1 to TRBJ2-1; 9 nucleotides align to TRBD2. The CDR3 covers 15 residues. Looked up from germline, CDR1 is SGHRS and CDR2 is YFSETQ. Losses at the gene ends were 1 base for V and 5 bases for J; bases not matched to a gene: 4.

The rearrangement joins TRBV19 to TRBJ1-1; D is ambiguous. CDR1 is LNHDA and CDR2 is SQIVND in the germline V gene (reference sequence). Deletions cut 1 base from V and 0 bases from J, with 12 bases between. The CDR3 extends over 16 amino acids. CDR3 loop: CASSIVEGRMNTEAFF. DNA for the CDR3: TGTGCCAGTAGTATAGTCGAGGGTCGGATGAACACTGAAGCTTTCTTT.

This clone was observed a single time. The J gene is TRBJ2-1, the V gene TRBV5-1; D may be TRBD1 (5 bases). The CDR3 spans 13 residues. V dropped 1 base and J dropped 6 bases, with 8 bases sitting between them. From germline, CDR1 is SGHRS and CDR2 YFSETQ. The CDR3 loop is CASSLNGANEQFF. The CDR3 DNA follows: TGCGCCAGCAGCTTGAATGGGGCCAATGAGCAGTTCTTC.

DNA for the CDR3: TGTGCCAGCAGCTCTAGCGGGCGCTCCTACAATGAGCAGTTCTTC. Protein: CASSSSGRSYNEQFF. The chain couples TRBV6-6 to TRBJ2-1; 8 bases match TRBD2. Germline V lookup: CDR1 MNHNY, CDR2 SVGAGI (reference sequence). V lost 6 bases, J lost 0 bases, and 4 bases stayed unmatched. The CDR3 extends over 15 amino acids.

The genes are TRBV30 and TRBJ1-5; D not certain. The CDR3 covers 12 residues. The germline gives CDR1 GTSNPN, CDR2 SVGIG (reference sequence). The ends were cut back, 4 bases at V and 2 bases at J, with 6 bases in the middle. For the CDR3, the DNA is TGTGCCTGGAACACAGGCAATCAGCCCCAGCATTTT. This translates into CAWNTGNQPQHF.

The chain links TRBV7-8 to TRBJ1-2, with D hard to call. The CDR3 covers 13 residues. Germline values: CDR1 SGHVS, CDR2 FQNEAQ. V lost 1 base, J lost 2 bases, and 5 bases lay in between. The CDR3 DNA sequence: TGTGCCAGCAGCTTAGACGGGAACTATGGCTACACCTTC. This translates into CASSLDGNYGYTF.

This rearrangement joins TRBV11-1 to TRBJ2-1; D ambiguous. V lost 3 bases and J 0 bases, leaving 6 bases between the germline ends. Germline CDR1 SGHAT, CDR2 FQDESV (reference sequence). CDR3 size: 14 residues. CDR3 sequence: CASSFTASYNEQFF. Here the CDR3 DNA reads TGTGCCAGCAGCTTTACAGCCTCCTACAATGAGCAGTTCTTC.

This sequence joins TRBV19 and TRBJ2-4; 7 bases line up with TRBD2. The germline V gene encodes CDR1 LNHDA and CDR2 SQIVND (reference sequence). The trim removed 3 bases at V and 1 base at J, leaving 3 bases unmatched. This CDR3 comprises 15 residues. CDR3 sequence reads: CASSIGGMAKNIQYF. Here the CDR3 DNA reads TGTGCCAGTAGTATCGGGGGGATGGCCAAAAACATTCAGTACTTC.

The rearrangement links TRBV5-4 to TRBJ2-1; TRBD2 matches 10 bases. Trimming removed 0 bases from V and 7 bases from J; junction bases left unmatched: 10. This CDR3 has 17 residues. Germline V gene data show CDR1 as SGHNT and CDR2 as YYREEE (reference sequence). The CDR3 spells CASSLAWLAGGYNEQFF. The CDR3 DNA reads TGTGCCAGCAGCTTGGCGTGGTTAGCGGGAGGTTATAATGAGCAGTTCTTC.